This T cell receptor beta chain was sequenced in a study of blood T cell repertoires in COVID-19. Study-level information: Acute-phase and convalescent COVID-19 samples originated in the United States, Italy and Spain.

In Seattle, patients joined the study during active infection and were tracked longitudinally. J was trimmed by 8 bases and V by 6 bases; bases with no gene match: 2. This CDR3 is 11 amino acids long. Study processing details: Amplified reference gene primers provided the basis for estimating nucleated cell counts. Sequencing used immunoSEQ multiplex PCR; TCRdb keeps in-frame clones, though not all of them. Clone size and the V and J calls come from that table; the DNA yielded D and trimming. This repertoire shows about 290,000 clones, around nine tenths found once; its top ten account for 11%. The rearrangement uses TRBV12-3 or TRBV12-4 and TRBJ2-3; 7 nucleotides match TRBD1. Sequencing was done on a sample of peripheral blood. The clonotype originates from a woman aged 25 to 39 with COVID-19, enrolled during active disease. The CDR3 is CASRTGFTQYF. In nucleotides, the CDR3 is TGTGCCAGCAGGACAGGGTTTACGCAGTATTTT.